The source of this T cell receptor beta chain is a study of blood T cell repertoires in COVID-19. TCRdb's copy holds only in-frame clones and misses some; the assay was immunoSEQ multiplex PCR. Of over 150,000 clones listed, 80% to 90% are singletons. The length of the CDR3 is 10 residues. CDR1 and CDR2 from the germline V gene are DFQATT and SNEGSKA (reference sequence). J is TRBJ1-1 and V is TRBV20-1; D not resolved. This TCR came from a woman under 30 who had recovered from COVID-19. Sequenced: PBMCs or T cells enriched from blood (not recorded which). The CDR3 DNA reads TGCAGGCCTACGGGTACTGAAGCTTTCTTT. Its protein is CRPTGTEAFF.